These T cell receptor beta chains were read from a single sample in a study of blood T cells in healthy people across ages. TCRdb re-analysed the 5' RACE reads in MiXCR, keeping a single row per CDR3 protein. The table shows hundreds of thousands of distinct CDR3 sequences, with 52% occurring only once. Source material: blood. All receptors derive from a woman aged 80 or older in good health. The CDR3 runs from the conserved cysteine through the conserved F or W. Fields, in order: J gene, V gene, D gene, clone size, CDR3 DNA, CDR3 protein. The D gene is left open where the match is weak. Size is omitted from some rows. Given values are once, few, many or a class for expanded clones.

TRBJ2-7 | TRBV7-2 | NA | NA | TGTGCCAGCAGCTCAGGGAGAGAGTTTAGCGAGCAGTACTTC | CASSSGREFSEQYF
TRBJ2-5 | TRBV20-1 | NA | NA | TGCAGTGCTAGAGATTATCGGGCAGGGCTGGAGACCCAGTACTTC | CSARDYRAGLETQYF
TRBJ2-7 | TRBV20-1 | NA | NA | TGCAGTGCTTCAGGTTTTACCTCCTACGAGCAGTACTTC | CSASGFTSYEQYF
TRBJ2-5 | TRBV2 | NA | NA | TGTGCCAGCCTTAGGGAGCGGGTGTCCCAAGAGACCCAGTACTTC | CASLRERVSQETQYF
TRBJ2-5 | TRBV12-3/TRBV12-4 | TRBD1 | NA | TGTGCCAGCAGTCAGGACAGGGCCAATGAGCAGTACTTC | CASSQDRANEQYF
TRBJ2-2 | TRBV27 | NA | many | TGTGCCAGCAGTTCCGGACGTAGCGGGGAGCTGTTTTTT | CASSSGRSGELFF
TRBJ1-1 | TRBV20-1 | TRBD1 | NA | TGCAGTGCTAGAGATTGGGACAGGGGAAACACTGAAGCTTTCTTT | CSARDWDRGNTEAFF
TRBJ1-5 | TRBV15 | NA | NA | TGTGCCACCAGCACCCGGGGTCCCCAGCATTTT | CATSTRGPQHF
TRBJ2-7 | TRBV7-9 | TRBD2 | many | TGTGCCAGCAGCACCGGGACTAGCGGCTCTTCCTACGAGCAGTACTTC | CASSTGTSGSSYEQYF
TRBJ2-7 | TRBV6-2/TRBV6-3 | NA | NA | TGTGCCAGCAGTTACTCGGGTGGACAGTACGAGCAGTACTTC | CASSYSGGQYEQYF
TRBJ2-4 | TRBV3-1 | NA | many | TGTGCCAGCAGCCATCTTCCTGGACTAGCCAAAAACATTCAGTACTTC | CASSHLPGLAKNIQYF
TRBJ2-7 | TRBV20-1 | NA | NA | TGCAGTGCTAGAGAAAGGGGGGCCACCTACGAGCAGTACTTC | CSARERGATYEQYF
TRBJ2-5 | TRBV25-1 | NA | NA | TGTGCCAGCAGCCCCGACCTGGGACAACAGGAGACCCAGTACTTC | CASSPDLGQQETQYF
TRBJ1-2 | TRBV29-1 | NA | NA | TGCAGCGTTGCACAGGGAATCGACTATGGCTACACCTTC | CSVAQGIDYGYTF
TRBJ2-1 | TRBV7-6 | TRBD2 | NA | TGTGCCAGCAGCTTGATAGCGGGATGGTACAATGAGCAGTTCTTC | CASSLIAGWYNEQFF
TRBJ2-1 | TRBV20-1 | NA | many | TGCAGTGCGAGGGGGGGATCTTCCTACAATGAGCAGTTCTTC | CSARGGSSYNEQFF
TRBJ2-3 | TRBV27 | NA | many | TGTGCCAGCAGTCCCCGCGGGTTTGCGGGCTTGACAGATACGCAGTATTTT | CASSPRGFAGLTDTQYF
TRBJ2-3 | TRBV11-2 | TRBD2 | NA | TGTGCCAGCAGCGACCATCCCAGCGGGGGGAAGGCTACAGATACGCAGTATTTT | CASSDHPSGGKATDTQYF
TRBJ1-2 | TRBV12-3/TRBV12-4 | NA | many | TGTGCCAGCAGCCGCTTATCGATTCGCTACACCTTC | CASSRLSIRYTF
TRBJ2-1 | TRBV10-3 | NA | few | TGTGCCATCAGTGCGTCGGCCGTTTTTGGGAATGAGCAGTTCTTC | CAISASAVFGNEQFF
TRBJ1-1 | TRBV28 | TRBD1 | few | TGTGCCAGCAGACAGGGGATTGAAGCTTTCTTT | CASRQGIEAFF
TRBJ2-7 | TRBV28 | TRBD2 | NA | TGTGCCAGCAGTAGTCCGGGGGGTGGATACGAGCAGTACTTC | CASSSPGGGYEQYF
TRBJ2-3 | TRBV9 | TRBD2 | many | TGTGCCAGCAGCTTCCGACTAGCGGGGAGAGATACGCAGTATTTT | CASSFRLAGRDTQYF
TRBJ1-5 | TRBV12-3/TRBV12-4 | NA | NA | TGTGCCAGCAGTTTTTGGGGTCAGCCCCAGCATTTT | CASSFWGQPQHF
TRBJ2-7 | TRBV10-3 | TRBD2 | NA | TGTGCCATCAGTGAGGGTCGGGAGGGAGCAGGCCACGAGCAGTACTTC | CAISEGREGAGHEQYF
TRBJ2-3 | TRBV27 | TRBD2 | NA | TGTGCCAGCAGTGCCACTAGCGGGGGGGTATATACGCAGTATTTT | CASSATSGGVYTQYF
TRBJ2-7 | TRBV29-1 | NA | NA | TGCAGCGTTGAAGATAGGAGTGGCCACTACGAGCAGTACTTC | CSVEDRSGHYEQYF
TRBJ2-7 | TRBV12-3/TRBV12-4 | TRBD1 | NA | TGTGCCAGCAGGACTTCAACAGGGGGCGGCGGGCAGTACTTC | CASRTSTGGGGQYF
TRBJ2-2 | TRBV7-6 | NA | few | TGTGCCAGCAGCTTAGTAGCGGTATCCGCGAACACCGGGGAGCTGTTTTTT | CASSLVAVSANTGELFF
TRBJ2-7 | TRBV20-1 | NA | NA | TGCAGTGCTAGCGAAGGGGGACTCTACGAGCAGTACTTC | CSASEGGLYEQYF
TRBJ2-7 | TRBV3-1 | NA | NA | TGTGCCAGCAGCCAAGATATTGAGGACCGTTACAATGAGCAGTACTTC | CASSQDIEDRYNEQYF
TRBJ1-5 | TRBV29-1 | TRBD1 | few | TGCAGCGTTCAGGGGGCGGCCAATCAGCCCCAGCATTTT | CSVQGAANQPQHF
TRBJ1-2 | TRBV21-1 | NA | NA | TGTGCCAGCAGCAAACCCCCGGGGAGGTTAGCTAACTATGGCTACACCTTC | CASSKPPGRLANYGYTF
TRBJ1-1 | TRBV5-1 | NA | NA | TGCGCCAGCAGCTGGTCAGGGGCAGACACTGAAGCTTTCTTT | CASSWSGADTEAFF
TRBJ2-1 | TRBV11-1 | TRBD1 | many | TGTGCCAGCAGCTCAGGACAGGGTGCGAATGAGCAGTTCTTC | CASSSGQGANEQFF
TRBJ2-7 | TRBV10-3 | NA | NA | TGTGCCATCAGTCATAAGGAGTACGAGCAGTACTTC | CAISHKEYEQYF
TRBJ2-5 | TRBV5-1 | NA | many | TGCGCCAGCAGCTCTACCGGGACGTTGCAAGAGACCCAGTACTTC | CASSSTGTLQETQYF
TRBJ2-4 | TRBV12-3/TRBV12-4 | TRBD1 | NA | TGTGCCAGCAGTAAGATCCGGGACAGGGGAAATGTAGCCAAAAACATTCAGTACTTC | CASSKIRDRGNVAKNIQYF
TRBJ2-5 | TRBV20-1 | TRBD2 | NA | TGCAGTGCGCCGACTAGCGGGGTCGAAGGGACCCAGTACTTC | CSAPTSGVEGTQYF
TRBJ2-3 | TRBV5-1 | TRBD2 | NA | TGCGCCAGCAGCTTGGGTCCGGCTAGCGGGGGCACAGATACGCAGTATTTT | CASSLGPASGGTDTQYF
TRBJ1-3 | TRBV6-6 | NA | NA | TGTGCGACGAGGGAGGGTCGTGGAACCACCATATATTTT | CATREGRGTTIYF
TRBJ2-1 | TRBV10-3 | TRBD2 | many | TGTGCCATCAGGACTAGCAGCCATTACAATGAGCAGTTCTTC | CAIRTSSHYNEQFF